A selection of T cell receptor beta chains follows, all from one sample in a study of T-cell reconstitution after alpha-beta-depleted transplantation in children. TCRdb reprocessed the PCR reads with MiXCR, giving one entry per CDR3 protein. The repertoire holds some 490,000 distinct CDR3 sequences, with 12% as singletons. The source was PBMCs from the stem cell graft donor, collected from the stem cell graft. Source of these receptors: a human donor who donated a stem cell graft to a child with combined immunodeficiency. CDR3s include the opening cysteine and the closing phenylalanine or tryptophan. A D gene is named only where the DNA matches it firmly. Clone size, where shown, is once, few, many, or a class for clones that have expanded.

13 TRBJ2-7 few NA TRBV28 CASVRSGFDEQYF TGTGCCAGCGTCCGTAGCGGTTTCGACGAGCAGTACTTC
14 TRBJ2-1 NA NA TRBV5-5 CASSPSDSYNEQFF TGTGCCAGCAGTCCTAGCGACTCCTACAATGAGCAGTTCTTC
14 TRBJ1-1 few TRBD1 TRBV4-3 CASSQPDREGEAFF TGCGCCAGCAGCCAACCGGACAGGGAAGGAGAAGCTTTCTTT
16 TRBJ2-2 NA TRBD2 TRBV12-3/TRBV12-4 CASSLGAGENTGELFF TGTGCCAGCAGTTTAGGAGCGGGAGAGAACACCGGGGAGCTGTTTTTT
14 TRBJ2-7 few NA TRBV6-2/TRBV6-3 CASSQTWTVYEQYF TGTGCCAGCAGTCAGACCTGGACGGTCTACGAGCAGTACTTC
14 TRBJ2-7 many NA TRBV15 CATSGSSYQYEQYF TGTGCCACCAGCGGATCCTCTTACCAGTACGAGCAGTACTTC
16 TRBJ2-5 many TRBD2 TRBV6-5 CASSYSTSGNVKTQYF TGTGCCAGCAGTTACTCCACTAGCGGGAATGTAAAGACCCAGTACTTC
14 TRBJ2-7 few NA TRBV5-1 CASSVGPHSDEQYF TGCGCCAGCAGCGTCGGCCCCCACTCGGACGAGCAGTACTTC
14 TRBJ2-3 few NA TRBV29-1 CSAPIGTASDTQYF TGCAGCGCCCCTATCGGGACTGCTTCAGATACGCAGTATTTT
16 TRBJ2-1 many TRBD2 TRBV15 CATSSYSGKLYNEQFF TGTGCCACCAGCAGTTATAGCGGGAAGTTGTACAATGAGCAGTTCTTC
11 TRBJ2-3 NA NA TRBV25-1 CASSDPHTQYF TGTGCCAGCAGTGACCCGCATACGCAGTATTTT
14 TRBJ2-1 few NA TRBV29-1 CSVETQSVYNEQFF TGCAGCGTTGAAACTCAGAGCGTCTACAATGAGCAGTTCTTC
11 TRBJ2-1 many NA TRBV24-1 CATSDFNEQFF TGTGCCACCAGTGATTTCAATGAGCAGTTCTTC
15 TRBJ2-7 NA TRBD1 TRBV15 CATSRVDRGGNEQYF TGTGCCACCAGCAGAGTGGACAGGGGTGGGAACGAGCAGTACTTC
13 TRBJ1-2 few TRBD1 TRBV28 CASSLGQRYGYTF TGTGCCAGCAGTTTGGGACAGCGCTATGGCTACACCTTC
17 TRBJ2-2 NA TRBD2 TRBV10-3 CAISESSGDANTGELFF TGTGCCATCAGTGAGAGTAGCGGGGACGCGAACACCGGGGAGCTGTTTTTT
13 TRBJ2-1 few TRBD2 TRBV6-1 CASSVGLAGGKVF TGTGCCAGCAGCGTGGGACTAGCGGGGGGTAAGGTCTTC
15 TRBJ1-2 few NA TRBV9 CASSPQTGPLRGYTF TGTGCCAGCAGCCCACAGACAGGTCCCTTACGTGGCTACACCTTC
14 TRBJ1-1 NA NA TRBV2 CASNPGAVNTEAFF TGTGCCAGCAATCCAGGGGCCGTGAACACTGAAGCTTTCTTT
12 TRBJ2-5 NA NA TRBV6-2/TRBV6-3 CASSSLRETQYF TGTGCCAGCAGTTCACTGAGAGAGACCCAGTACTTC
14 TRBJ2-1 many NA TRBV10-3 CAISPGLEINEQFF TGTGCCATCAGTCCAGGGTTAGAGATAAATGAGCAGTTCTTC
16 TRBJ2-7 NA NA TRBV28 CASRPPIYRRPYEQYF TGTGCCAGCAGGCCCCCGATTTATAGACGGCCCTACGAGCAGTACTTC
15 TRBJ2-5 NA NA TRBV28 CASSNPQGRGETQYF TGTGCCAGCAGCAACCCTCAGGGGCGCGGAGAGACCCAGTACTTC
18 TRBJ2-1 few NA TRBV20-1 CSASGLRRGTISYNEQFF TGCAGTGCTAGCGGATTACGACGGGGGACGATCTCCTACAATGAGCAGTTCTTC
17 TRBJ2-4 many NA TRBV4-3 CASSQDFTPIAKNIQYF TGCGCCAGCAGCCAAGATTTTACACCCATAGCCAAAAACATTCAGTACTTC
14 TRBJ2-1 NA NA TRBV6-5 CASSYSEPPNEQFF TGTGCCAGCAGTTACTCAGAGCCCCCCAATGAGCAGTTCTTC